Included here is one T cell receptor beta chain sequence, with context. The CDR3 regions of TCR beta were amplified from RNA transcripts. The study used the HTBI primer set for a first-round RT-PCR of the TCR CDR3. TCRdb re-analysed the multiplex PCR reads in MiXCR, keeping a single row per CDR3 protein. Of hundreds of thousands of distinct CDR3 sequences in the sample, roughly 14% were seen once. The CDR3 covers 15 residues. Trimming left V 4 bases short and J 6 bases short, with 16 bases between. The data stem from a study of T cells in Graves' hyperthyroidism and ophthalmopathy. As for the study in general: Peripheral blood was acquired at first diagnosis, ahead of any therapy whatsoever.

The sample was blood. J is TRBJ1-5 and V is TRBV6-7; no clear D. TRBV6-7 is classed as an ORF, of uncertain function. This clonotype originated in a woman aged 40 to 49 with Graves' ophthalmopathy. The CDR3 sequence: CASSSTRLGGQPQHF. In DNA, the CDR3 is TGTGCCAGCAGTTCCACCCGTCTTGGCGGTCAGCCCCAGCATTTT.